The next 9 T cell receptor beta chains were all read from a single sample in a study of human versus mouse CDR3 diversity and MHC coevolution. Assay used: immunoSEQ multiplex PCR; TCRdb lists only in-frame clones, some missing. The sample records 45,000 to 75,000 clones, just under 95% being singletons. Sequences were obtained from naive CD4+ T cells from blood. The subset denotes: CD45RO-negative CD62L-positive naive CD4 T cells. All receptors derive from a person between 55 and 69 years old in good health.

DNA for the CDR3: TGTGCCAGCAGCACGGGACTTTGGGGCTACACCTTC. As protein: CASSTGLWGYTF. The chain uses TRBV5-5 and TRBJ1-2; possible D gene TRBD1, 5 bases. The CDR3 length is 12 residues. Deletions cut 4 bases from V and 8 bases from J, with 12 bases between. CDR1 is SGHKS and CDR2 is YYEKEE in the germline V gene (reference sequence).

This sequence joins TRBV6-1 and TRBJ1-2; no clear D. The germline gives CDR1 MNHNS, CDR2 SASEGT. There are 15 residues in the CDR3. The V gene lost 3 bases and the J gene lost 0 bases, with 11 bases spanning the gap. CDR3 in amino acids: CASSDESRANYGYTF. The CDR3 DNA sequence: TGTGCCAGCAGTGATGAATCCCGAGCTAACTATGGCTACACCTTC.

The rearrangement uses TRBV19 and TRBJ1-1; D perhaps matches TRBD1 (6 bases). The CDR3 is 14 residues long. Germline values: CDR1 LNHDA, CDR2 SQIVND (reference sequence). Between the trimmed V and J ends, which lost 6 bases and 1 base, there was a span of 12 bases. In DNA, the CDR3 is TGTGCCAGTAGGGCAGGGGTAGGGAACACTGAAGCTTTCTTT. Translation: CASRAGVGNTEAFF.

The chain recombines TRBV11-3 with TRBJ2-7; TRBD2 might be the D (5 bases). The CDR3 totals 14 residues. V was trimmed by 5 bases and J by 4 bases, leaving 15 bases between them. The germline V gene has CDR1 SGHNT and CDR2 YENEEA. In DNA form, the CDR3 reads TGTGCCAGCAGCCCCCTCGGCGGGCCTTACGAGCAGTACTTC. This encodes CASSPLGGPYEQYF. Complete variable domain (other parts from reference TRBV11-3 and TRBJ2-7): EAGVVQSPRYKIIEKKQPVAFWCNPISGHNTLYWYLQNLGQGPELLIRYENEEAVDDSQLPKDRFSAERLKGVDSTLKIQPAELGDSAVYLCASSPLGGPYEQYFGPGTRLTVT.

V and J are TRBV5-1 and TRBJ2-3; TRBD1 aligns across 8 bases. Germline CDR1 is SGHRS and CDR2 is YFSETQ. Trimming at V came to 1 base and at J to 0 bases, leaving 4 bases not matched to a gene. The CDR3 extends over 16 amino acids. CDR3 residues: CASSLTPGGSTDTQYF. CDR3 in DNA: TGCGCCAGCAGCTTGACTCCAGGGGGCAGCACAGATACGCAGTATTTT.

This sequence joins TRBV11-3 and TRBJ2-7; 8 nucleotides align to TRBD2. The CDR3 contains 15 residues. Germline assignment: CDR1 SGHNT and CDR2 YENEEA. The trim removed 3 bases at V and 0 bases at J, leaving 4 bases unmatched. CDR3 nucleotides: TGTGCCAGCAGCTTGGGGCGGGAGGTCTCCTACGAGCAGTACTTC. This translates into CASSLGREVSYEQYF.

The J gene is TRBJ1-5, the V gene TRBV12-5; 7 bases map to TRBD1. CDR1 and CDR2 (germline): LGHNT, FRNRAP. V dropped 6 bases and J dropped 5; count of bases not matched to a gene: 4. This CDR3 is 13 amino acids long. CDR3 DNA: TGTGCTAGTGGCTGGGACAGCGATCAGCCCCAGCATTTT. Translating it yields CASGWDSDQPQHF. Looking up the rest from reference TRBV12-5 and TRBJ1-5 gives the full variable domain: DARVTQTPRHKVTEMGQEVTMRCQPILGHNTVFWYRQTMMQGLELLAYFRNRAPLDDSGMPKDRFSAEMPDATLATLKIQPSEPRDSAVYFCASGWDSDQPQHFGDGTRLSIL.

The chain combines TRBV6-6 with TRBJ1-4; no definite D call. V shed 5 bases and J shed 8 bases, with 9 bases lying between them. In germline, CDR1 is MNHNY, CDR2 SVGAGI (reference sequence). CDR3 size: 12 residues. CDR3 in DNA: TGTGCCAGCAGTCGCGCCAAGGAAAAACTGTTTTTT. Its protein is CASSRAKEKLFF.

The DNA of the CDR3 is TGTGCCAGCAACTTCCTAGCGGGAGTGGGGAATGAGCAGTTCTTC. It encodes CASNFLAGVGNEQFF. This chain uses TRBV2 with TRBJ2-1; 10 bases align to TRBD2. Germline V gene sequence: CDR1 SNHLY, CDR2 FYNNEI. The V and J ends lost 7 bases and 7 bases, in that order; junction bases with no gene match: 10. CDR3 length: 15 amino acids.